This T cell receptor (beta chain) was identified in a study of T cell responses to AZD1222 COVID-19 vaccine. Study-level results: The study identified only six AZD1222 recipients as seropositive at baseline. There were mostly white British donors and more females than males, and clonal diversity was possibly underestimated. Repertoire samples came only from after the peak T cell response. Reports say nearly half of spike-specific TCRs go after unmutated variant regions.

Trimming removed 2 bases from V and 4 bases from J; junction bases left unmatched: 6. The CDR3 loop spans 16 amino acids. Per germline, CDR1 MDHEN and CDR2 SYDVKM. This clone has only one observation. The antigen remains undetermined. TCRdb keeps only in-frame clones here, not all; method: immunoSEQ multiplex PCR. The sample has about 99,000 clones; roughly nine tenths are singletons. V usage is TRBV28 and J usage is TRBJ2-5, with 11 bases aligning to TRBD1. This sequence was found in an adult who received the MenACWY meningococcal vaccine as a control. The input for sequencing was peripheral blood, taken 28 days after the second dose of the MenACWY control vaccine. The CDR3 sequence is CASSLLPGQGVETQYF. The CDR3 nucleotides read TGTGCCAGCAGTTTACTCCCGGGACAGGGGGTAGAGACCCAGTACTTC.